Listed below are T cell receptor beta chains from one sample, sequenced in a study of identifying expanded T cells in peripheral blood. Profiled with immunoSEQ multiplex PCR; TCRdb holds only in-frame clones, not every one. The profile covers around 130,000 clones, with 86% appearing a single time and 7.5% to 8.5% taken by the ten largest. Material: blood. All receptors derive from a person aged 18 to 75 in good health. Each CDR3 is given with its conserved first and last residue. D genes are given only for firm matches. Rows may omit the clone size; those that give it use once, few, many or a size class.

V gene,J gene,clone size,D gene,CDR3 DNA,CDR3 protein
TRBV28,TRBJ2-7,-,-,TGTGCCACCAGGTCGGGCGGAAACTCCTACGAGCAGTACTTC,CATRSGGNSYEQYF
TRBV15,TRBJ2-7,-,TRBD2,TGTGCCACCAGCAGACCAGGTACTAGCGGGGGGGTATTGACCTACGAGCAGTACTTC,CATSRPGTSGGVLTYEQYF
TRBV10-3,TRBJ1-2,few,-,TGTGCCATCAGTGAGGACAGGAACTATGGCTACACCTTC,CAISEDRNYGYTF
TRBV28,TRBJ1-5,-,-,TGTGCCAGCAGTGGGCCGTCGGGCCAGCCCCAGCATTTT,CASSGPSGQPQHF
TRBV29-1,TRBJ2-7,-,TRBD2,TGCAGCGTTGGGCCCGGGGGGGTCTCCTACGAGCAGTACTTC,CSVGPGGVSYEQYF
TRBV15,TRBJ1-4,-,TRBD1,TGTGCCACCAGCAGGATCCCGGGACAGGGGAAAGAAAAACTGTTTTTT,CATSRIPGQGKEKLFF
TRBV11-1,TRBJ2-2,-,TRBD1,TGTGCCAGCAGACGGGACAGGTCCGGAGGGGAGCTGTTTTTT,CASRRDRSGGELFF
TRBV5-6,TRBJ1-6,-,-,TGTGCCAGCAGCCCAACGGACGGAGGGTTTACCTATAATTCACCCCTCCACTTT,CASSPTDGGFTYNSPLHF
TRBV19,TRBJ2-5,few,-,TGTGCCAGTAGTCCCGAAGGGGCGAGAGAGACCCAGTACTTC,CASSPEGARETQYF
TRBV2,TRBJ1-4,-,TRBD1,TGTGCCAGCACCGAGACAGGGGGCGATGAAAAACTGTTTTTT,CASTETGGDEKLFF
TRBV7-9,TRBJ1-2,-,-,TGTGCCAGCAGCTTGGGGCAGACAAATGGCTACACCTTC,CASSLGQTNGYTF
TRBV28,TRBJ2-1,few,TRBD2,TGTGCCAGCAGTCCTATAGTGGGAGGGTTTGATAATGAGCAGTTCTTC,CASSPIVGGFDNEQFF
TRBV2,TRBJ1-2,-,-,TGTGCCAGCAGTGAAGAAGGGCAAAAGACCTATGGCTACACCTTC,CASSEEGQKTYGYTF
TRBV7-9,TRBJ1-3,-,-,TGTGCCAGCAGCCAACCTCTCGGGGTCGGAAACACCATATATTTT,CASSQPLGVGNTIYF
TRBV5-1,TRBJ2-3,-,TRBD2,TGCGCCAGCAGCCCCCTAGCGGCCATAAGGGATACGCAGTATTTT,CASSPLAAIRDTQYF
TRBV7-9,TRBJ2-7,-,-,TGTGCCAGCAGCTTAGGACAGACGGGGGAGCAGTACTTC,CASSLGQTGEQYF
TRBV28,TRBJ2-7,-,-,TGTGCCAGCACCTTATGGGGGGGACAGTCCTACGAGCAGTACTTC,CASTLWGGQSYEQYF
TRBV30,TRBJ2-2,-,-,TGTGCCTGGAGTGTATCGGTTGGCCCCGGGGAGCTGTTTTTT,CAWSVSVGPGELFF
TRBV28,TRBJ1-4,-,-,TGTGCCAGCAGTTTCCCAGGGCAAAATCACGCGTCTAATGAAAAACTGTTTTTT,CASSFPGQNHASNEKLFF
TRBV25-1,TRBJ2-6,-,-,TGTGCCAGCAACCAGGGATCTGGGGCCAACGTCCTGACTTTC,CASNQGSGANVLTF
TRBV4-3,TRBJ2-7,-,TRBD2,TGCGCCAGCAGCCAAGATCGAGGGACTAGGGACGAGCAGTACTTC,CASSQDRGTRDEQYF
TRBV29-1,TRBJ2-1,-,-,TGCAGCGTTGTGACGGGGAGCGGGTCCTACAATGAGCAGTTCTTC,CSVVTGSGSYNEQFF
TRBV4-1,TRBJ1-3,-,TRBD1,TGCGCCAGCAGCCTCGGACAGGGCGCAGGAAACACCATATATTTT,CASSLGQGAGNTIYF
TRBV5-4,TRBJ2-6,-,-,TGTGCCAGCAGCGCCCGACACTCTGGGGCCAACGTCCTGACTTTC,CASSARHSGANVLTF
TRBV6-5,TRBJ2-1,-,-,TGTGCCAGCAGTTTTGGAGGGTTCAATGAGCAGTTCTTC,CASSFGGFNEQFF
TRBV6-1,TRBJ1-2,-,-,TGTGCCAGCAGTGGAAAAACTTATGGCTACACCTTC,CASSGKTYGYTF
TRBV14,TRBJ1-4,once,-,TGTGCCAGCAGCCAGGTCCAACAGGAAAAACTGTTTTTT,CASSQVQQEKLFF